These 22 T cell receptor beta chains share one sample of origin, sequenced in a study of blood T cell repertoires in COVID-19. Repertoires were generated with immunoSEQ multiplex PCR, while TCRdb's copy carries only in-frame clones and drops some. The table lists under 350,000 clones, over 85% of them singletons. The sample comprised PBMCs or T cells enriched from blood (not recorded which). Every receptor here comes from an older woman who had recovered from COVID-19.

The chain links TRBV10-3 to TRBJ2-1; 9 bases are shared with TRBD2. CDR1 and CDR2 (germline): ENHRY, SYGVKD. V lost 6 bases, J lost 10 bases, and 10 bases stayed unmatched. The CDR3 sequence is 14 residues long. The CDR3 spells CAISSAGGSSEQFF. Written as DNA, the CDR3 is TGTGCCATCAGCTCCGCGGGAGGGTCAAGCGAGCAGTTCTTC.

Of note for this clone: This sample also contains other DNA sequences that code for the same CDR3. The chain recombines TRBV6-5 with TRBJ1-2, with D unclear. Trimming took off 6 bases at V and 4 bases at J, with 12 bases between the two ends. From germline, CDR1 is MNHEY and CDR2 SVGAGI. The CDR3 has 13 residues. The CDR3 nucleotides are TGTGCCAGCAGCCCCCCCGGGAGCTATGGCTACACCTTC. Translating it yields CASSPPGSYGYTF.

This rearrangement joins TRBV18 to TRBJ1-2; 7 bases line up with TRBD1. Germline trimming cut 3 bases from V and 6 bases from J; bases unmatched to any gene: 10. The CDR3 is made up of 15 amino acids. Germline V gives CDR1 KGHSH, CDR2 LQKENI. CDR3 protein: CASSPWDSTGDGYTF. The CDR3 DNA reads TGTGCCAGCTCACCCTGGGACAGCACAGGGGATGGCTACACCTTC.

The chain carries TRBV9 and TRBJ1-2; 10 bases fit TRBD1. The CDR3 sequence is 14 residues long. Germline V lookup: CDR1 SGDLS, CDR2 YYNGEE. V was clipped by 2 bases and J by 5 bases; unmatched bases: 3. The CDR3 loop is CASSVRQGAYGYTF. Written as DNA, the CDR3 is TGTGCCAGCAGCGTTAGACAGGGGGCGTATGGCTACACCTTC.

The rearrangement uses TRBV14 and TRBJ1-2; 8 bases match TRBD1. CDR3 length: 16 amino acids. After removal of 4 bases from V and 0 bases from J, the junction contained 7 bases not matched to a gene. CDR1 is SGHDN and CDR2 is FVKESK in the germline V gene. CDR3 sequence reads: CASSLMPGQANYGYTF. DNA of the CDR3: TGTGCCAGCAGCCTGATGCCGGGACAGGCTAACTATGGCTACACCTTC.

CDR3 protein: CASTRGSTQYF. The CDR3, as DNA: TGCGCCAGCACCCGTGGGAGTACGCAGTATTTT. The gene calls are TRBV5-1 and TRBJ2-3; D is perhaps TRBD2 (5 bases). Germline CDR1 reads SGHRS; CDR2 reads YFSETQ. Trimming stripped 6 bases from V and 8 bases from J, with 10 bases between. The CDR3 covers 11 residues.

The rearrangement links TRBV2 to TRBJ2-1; 8 bases fit TRBD2. Germline CDR1 SNHLY, CDR2 FYNNEI. This CDR3 region has 15 residues. V lost 6 bases to trimming and J lost 8 bases; unmatched junction nucleotides: 12. The CDR3 DNA follows: TGTGCCAGCAGAGTCCAAGGACTAGCTATAGATGAGCAGTTCTTC. Its translation: CASRVQGLAIDEQFF.

Written as DNA, the CDR3 is TGCGCCAGCAGCTTGGTTGGGACACTCCTTTCATCTGGAAACACCATATATTTT. This encodes CASSLVGTLLSSGNTIYF. The rearrangement uses TRBV5-1 and TRBJ1-3; a possible D gene is TRBD1 (6 bases). The CDR3 is 18 residues long. Germline V gene lookup returns CDR1 SGHRS and CDR2 YFSETQ. The ends were cut back, 0 bases at V and 1 base at J, with 17 bases in the middle.

This clone was observed a handful of times. The chain employs TRBV15 and TRBJ2-2; D not resolved. The CDR3 spans 15 residues. The V end lost 1 base, the J end lost 6 bases, and 12 bases lay between the germline ends. CDR1 and CDR2 from the germline V gene are LNHNV and YYDKDF (reference sequence). CDR3 loop: CATSRAPEAAGELFF. Written as DNA, the CDR3 is TGTGCCACCAGCAGAGCCCCCGAGGCAGCCGGGGAGCTGTTTTTT.

V gene TRBV7-8 combines with J gene TRBJ1-5; D might be TRBD1 (5 bases). V was pared by 2 bases and J by 5 bases, with 16 bases between. The germline V gene has CDR1 SGHVS and CDR2 FQNEAQ. The CDR3 runs to 16 residues. The CDR3 here is CASSLTTGGLDQPQHF. The CDR3 region has the DNA TGTGCCAGCAGCTTAACTACAGGAGGGCTGGATCAGCCCCAGCATTTT.

This clone occurred a few times. CDR3 bases: TGTGCCAGCTCACCGATAAGCGGCACCGGGGAGCTGTTTTTT. The encoded protein is CASSPISGTGELFF. The chain has TRBV18 and TRBJ2-2; a possible D gene is TRBD2 (5 bases). Germline V lookup: CDR1 KGHSH, CDR2 LQKENI. The germline V and J ends were trimmed by 3 bases and 4 bases, with 9 bases remaining between them. The CDR3 runs to 14 residues.

The chain couples TRBV6-6 to TRBJ2-1; 7 bases are shared with TRBD1. V trimming: 5 bases; J trimming: 2 bases; junction bases outside the gene matches: 9. The length of the CDR3 is 16 residues. CDR1 and CDR2 from the germline V gene are MNHNY and SVGAGI (reference sequence). The CDR3 is CASSRLTGITYNEQFF. The CDR3 DNA reads as TGTGCCAGCAGTCGATTGACAGGGATAACCTACAATGAGCAGTTCTTC.

The rearrangement joins TRBV2 to TRBJ1-4; TRBD1 matches at 9 bases. The junction had 7 bases not matched to a gene; V was cut back by 5 bases and J by 3 bases. Germline assignment: CDR1 SNHLY and CDR2 FYNNEI. The CDR3 sequence is 16 residues long. CDR3 nucleotide sequence: TGTGCCAGCAGTAGACAGGGGGGGTCGGCTAATGAAAAACTGTTTTTT. Amino acid sequence: CASSRQGGSANEKLFF.

The rearrangement uses TRBV7-9 and TRBJ1-5; 9 bases are shared with TRBD1. Trimming removed 7 bases from V and 4 bases from J; junction bases left unmatched: 8. This CDR3 is 15 amino acids long. Per the germline V gene, CDR1 is SEHNR and CDR2 is FQNEAQ (reference sequence). The CDR3 DNA is TGTGCCAGCACCCTAGGGACAGGGTCAAATCAGCCCCAGCATTTT. It codes for CASTLGTGSNQPQHF.

There are a few counts of this clone. The chain employs TRBV12-3 or TRBV12-4 and TRBJ2-7, with 7 nucleotides matching TRBD2. Trimming cost V 7 bases and J 0 bases; bases outside gene matches: 3. The CDR3 is made up of 13 amino acids. The CDR3: CASTAGISYEQYF. The CDR3 DNA reads as TGTGCCAGCACAGCGGGGATCTCCTACGAGCAGTACTTC.

The rearrangement joins TRBV28 to TRBJ2-7; 8 positions match TRBD2. The germline V gene has CDR1 MDHEN and CDR2 SYDVKM. The junction had 10 bases not matched to a gene; V was cut back by 6 bases and J by 0 bases. This CDR3 contains 16 residues. The CDR3 sequence: CASRGSGGSFSYEQYF. The CDR3 DNA follows: TGTGCCAGCAGGGGGAGCGGGGGCTCCTTCTCCTACGAGCAGTACTTC.

This chain joins TRBV3-1 (or the pseudogene TRBV3-2) and TRBJ2-1; TRBD2 matches 7 bases. The germline gives CDR1 LGHDT, CDR2 YNNKEL (reference sequence). V lost 1 base and J lost 5; bases outside the gene matches: 8. The CDR3 contains 16 residues. The DNA of the CDR3 is TGTGCCAGCAGCCAAGTGAGGGCTAGCGGTCACAATGAGCAGTTCTTC. Its protein is CASSQVRASGHNEQFF.

The chain has TRBV11-2 and TRBJ2-3; D possibly corresponds to TRBD2 (5 bases). The V gene's germline CDR1 is SGHAT and CDR2 FQNNGV. The CDR3 has 17 residues. Between the trimmed V and J ends, which lost 0 bases and 4 bases, there was a span of 17 bases. The CDR3 bases are TGTGCCAGCAGCTTAGATGGGGTAGCGTCGGGCCCAGATACGCAGTATTTT. It yields the protein CASSLDGVASGPDTQYF.

The chain carries TRBV10-3 and TRBJ2-7, with D perhaps TRBD1 (5 bases). CDR3 size: 13 residues. Germline lookup yields CDR1 ENHRY and CDR2 SYGVKD. The V end lost 5 bases, the J end lost 1 base, and 9 bases lay between the germline ends. The CDR3 region is CAISSQGSYEQYF. Written as DNA, the CDR3 is TGTGCCATCAGTAGCCAGGGTTCCTACGAGCAGTACTTC.

This clone was counted between two and nine times. CDR3 residues: CASSPPSGSWYEQYF. The CDR3 region has the DNA TGTGCCAGCTCACCCCCTAGCGGGAGTTGGTACGAGCAGTACTTC. The V call is TRBV18, the J call TRBJ2-7, with 10 bases that match TRBD2. The germline V gene encodes CDR1 KGHSH and CDR2 LQKENI. Trimming took 3 bases from V and 4 from J; bases not matched to a gene: 6. CDR3 length: 15 amino acids.

This clone was detected only a few times. The genes are TRBV18 and TRBJ1-2; D perhaps matches TRBD1 (5 bases). Trimming removed 5 bases at V and 3 bases at J, with 19 bases between. The V gene's germline CDR1 is KGHSH and CDR2 LQKENI. This CDR3 has 16 amino acids. The CDR3 region has the DNA TGTGCCAGCTCAACCTCGGGGGGAGAGAGAGACTATGGCTACACCTTC. Protein sequence: CASSTSGGERDYGYTF.

This chain uses TRBV2 with TRBJ2-2; TRBD2 agrees at 8 bases. Unmatched junction bases numbered 11, after V lost 3 bases and J lost 8 bases. There are 16 residues in the CDR3. Germline loops: CDR1 SNHLY, CDR2 FYNNEI. CDR3 region: CASSETAGAPQGELFF. The DNA of the CDR3 is TGTGCCAGCAGTGAGACAGCGGGGGCTCCCCAGGGGGAGCTGTTTTTT.